Sequencing of this T cell receptor beta chain was carried out in a study of cytomegalovirus exposure and HLA in healthy donors. Whole-study findings and limits: Certain sequence variants were highly shared and formed a cluster, and this cluster was likely a sequencing artifact. Versus the roughly 690-donor mean, an Asian-associated ancestry cluster reportedly showed fewer N-insertions in a later analysis.

A word on this clone: The antigen remains unidentified.

This CDR3 contains 15 residues. Germline V CDR1 and CDR2: MGHDK, SYGVNS. V lost 7 bases, J lost 5 bases, and 13 bases stayed unmatched. 13 Jbeta primers and 60 Vbeta primers were used for the PCR. Profiled with immunoSEQ multiplex PCR; TCRdb holds only in-frame clones, not every one. The table has about 160,000 clones, about 77% seen once; the top ten hold around 1.3%. This sequence originates from a woman aged 45-60 years in good health and CMV-seronegative. The rearrangement links TRBV25-1 to TRBJ2-7, with 8 bases matching TRBD2. Sequences were obtained from PBMCs. This CDR3 is CASTESLAVADEQYF. In DNA, the CDR3 is TGTGCCAGCACTGAGTCACTAGCGGTAGCGGACGAGCAGTACTTC.